These 29 T cell receptor beta chains share one sample of origin, sequenced in a study of T-cell reconstitution after alpha-beta-depleted transplantation in children. The library targeted TCRbeta and was prepared with unique molecular identifiers. MiXCR, run by TCRdb on the PCR reads, gives a single entry per CDR3 protein. The data hold about a million distinct CDR3 sequences, with about 30% observed a single time. Material: PBMCs, mostly from graft donor cells, obtained 360 days after TCRalphabeta/CD19-depleted stem cell transplant. These receptors were collected from a boy in the first two years of life who had a stem cell transplant for SCID, so the T cells may come from the graft donor.

This clonotype was detected only a few times. The chain combines TRBV7-3 with TRBJ2-1; D not certain. This CDR3 contains 15 residues. Germline V gene sequence: CDR1 SGHTA, CDR2 FQGTGA. Trimming took 2 bases from V and 2 from J, leaving 10 bases between them. CDR3 region: CASSLSPDPYNEQFF. As DNA, the CDR3 is TGTGCCAGCAGCTTATCACCGGATCCCTACAATGAGCAGTTCTTC.

This clonotype has only a few counts. The chain is built from TRBV12-3 or TRBV12-4 and TRBJ2-1; the D gene is possibly TRBD2 (7 bases). This CDR3 is 17 amino acids long. V dropped 2 bases and J dropped 2 bases, with 16 bases sitting between them. The CDR3 is CASSLWGGRTPYNEQFF. CDR3 DNA sequence: TGTGCCAGCAGTTTATGGGGGGGCCGTACTCCCTACAATGAGCAGTTCTTC.

The chain recombines TRBV2 with TRBJ2-7; D call uncertain. Deletions cut 3 bases from V and 3 bases from J, with 18 bases between. Germline assignment: CDR1 SNHLY and CDR2 FYNNEI. The CDR3 runs to 16 residues. For the CDR3, the DNA is TGTGCCAGCAGTGATCCCCCAAAGGAGTTCGTCTACGAGCAGTACTTC. This codes for CASSDPPKEFVYEQYF.

The genes are TRBV6-6 and TRBJ2-7, with D unclear. The V end lost 7 bases, the J end lost 0 bases, and 10 bases lay between the germline ends. This CDR3 comprises 13 residues. Germline V gives CDR1 MNHNY, CDR2 SVGAGI (reference sequence). CDR3 region: CASTIGNSYEQYF. DNA for the CDR3: TGTGCCAGCACCATAGGCAACTCCTACGAGCAGTACTTC.

This clonotype turned up a few times. The V call is TRBV9, the J call TRBJ2-2; D uncertain. V shed 0 bases and J shed 5 bases, with 8 bases lying between them. This CDR3 comprises 14 residues. CDR1 is SGDLS, CDR2 YYNGEE, per germline. The CDR3 bases are TGTGCCAGCAGCGTAGGGCGGCAAACCGGGGAGCTGTTTTTT. Protein sequence: CASSVGRQTGELFF.

The J gene is TRBJ1-1, the V gene TRBV7-6; possibly TRBD1 for D (6 bases). The germline gives CDR1 SGHVS, CDR2 FNYEAQ. V was shortened by 2 bases and J by 4 bases, with 14 bases between the two germline ends. This CDR3 contains 15 residues. The CDR3 bases are TGTGCCAGCAGCTTATTGGCCGGGGGCGCCACTGAAGCTTTCTTT. This translates into CASSLLAGGATEAFF.

The chain has TRBV20-1 and TRBJ1-1, with no clear D. Germline V gene lookup returns CDR1 DFQATT and CDR2 SNEGSKA (reference sequence). The length of the CDR3 is 12 residues. The germline V and J ends were trimmed by 5 bases and 4 bases, with 11 bases remaining between them. The DNA for the CDR3 is TGCAGTGCTTCCAGGTGGAGCACTGAAGCTTTCTTT. Encoded protein: CSASRWSTEAFF.

This chain links TRBV12-3 or TRBV12-4 with TRBJ2-7, with D unresolved. The CDR3 has 13 amino acids. With 6 bases removed from V and 0 bases from J, the gap between germline ends came to 9 bases. The CDR3 bases are TGTGCCAGCAGCTGGCAAGTCTCCTACGAGCAGTACTTC. Protein sequence: CASSWQVSYEQYF.

The V and J genes are TRBV6-1 and TRBJ1-3; D call uncertain. The germline CDR1 and CDR2 sequences are MNHNS and SASEGT. There are 17 residues in the CDR3. V lost 8 bases to trimming and J lost 0 bases, with 20 bases between them. The CDR3 sequence is CASRDGGRPSSGNTIYF. The CDR3 nucleotides are TGTGCCAGCCGGGATGGAGGAAGGCCGAGCTCTGGAAACACCATATATTTT.

This clonotype was detected ten times or more. An end of the junction does not agree with germline; a read error may underlie this. The chain carries TRBV11-2 and TRBJ2-7, with a weak D call TRBD2 (5 bases). The CDR3 has 14 residues. CDR1 and CDR2 (germline): SGHAT, FQNNGV. The CDR3 DNA sequence: TGTGCCAGCAGCTTGGACTTCCGCACCTACGAGCAGTGCTTC. Translating it yields CASSLDFRTYEQCF.

The gene calls are TRBV5-1 and TRBJ2-3; D not resolved. The CDR3 sequence is 15 residues long. Germline CDR1 SGHRS, CDR2 YFSETQ. Trimming took off 1 base at V and 0 bases at J, with 9 bases between the two ends. As DNA, the CDR3 is TGCGCCAGCAGCTTGCAGGATGTTAGCACAGATACGCAGTATTTT. It is translated as CASSLQDVSTDTQYF.

The rearrangement joins TRBV12-3 or TRBV12-4 to TRBJ2-7; 9 positions agree with TRBD1. V was pared by 5 bases and J by 5 bases, with 7 bases of the junction left unmatched. There are 14 residues in the CDR3. In DNA form, the CDR3 reads TGTGCCAGCAGTCCCAGGACAGGGGCCAACGAGCAGTACTTC. It encodes CASSPRTGANEQYF.

The gene calls are TRBV29-1 and TRBJ2-2; the match to TRBD1 covers 7 bases. This CDR3 is built from 14 residues. Losses at the gene ends were 3 bases for V and 8 bases for J; bases not matched to a gene: 9. Germline V lookup: CDR1 SQVTM, CDR2 ANQGSEA. The CDR3 DNA reads as TGCAGCGTTGAGAGTGAACAGGGGTATGGGGAGCTGTTTTTT. Its protein product is CSVESEQGYGELFF.

V usage is TRBV5-1 and J usage is TRBJ2-7; 9 positions match TRBD1. CDR3 size: 15 residues. Germline values: CDR1 SGHRS, CDR2 YFSETQ. V gave up 2 bases and J gave up 4 bases; unmatched junction bases: 7. The CDR3 DNA reads TGCGCCAGCAGCTTAGGACAGGGGCAAAAGTACGAGCAGTACTTC. It encodes CASSLGQGQKYEQYF.

The sample holds a few counts of this clonotype. The V call is TRBV20-1, the J call TRBJ2-6; 12 positions match TRBD1. CDR1 DFQATT and CDR2 SNEGSKA come from the germline V gene (reference sequence). V was clipped by 0 bases and J by 2 bases; unmatched bases: 2. The CDR3 extends over 17 amino acids. DNA of the CDR3: TGCAGTGCTAGAGAAGGGACAGGGGGCGCTGGGGCCAACGTCCTGACTTTC. Amino acids: CSAREGTGGAGANVLTF.

V and J are TRBV6-5 and TRBJ2-1; no clear D. With 2 bases removed from V and 9 bases from J, the gap between germline ends came to 14 bases. Per the germline V gene, CDR1 is MNHEY and CDR2 is SVGAGI. The CDR3 consists of 14 residues. DNA for the CDR3: TGTGCCAGCAGTTACGAGACCGGGTTTGGTGAGCAGTTCTTC. This sequence encodes CASSYETGFGEQFF.

V and J are TRBV28 and TRBJ2-7; 9 bases line up with TRBD1. The CDR3 is 15 residues long. Trimming at V came to 7 bases and at J to 3 bases, leaving 10 bases not matched to a gene. Germline V gene sequence: CDR1 MDHEN, CDR2 SYDVKM. CDR3 region: CASNFRDRAHYEQYF. The CDR3 nucleotides read TGTGCCAGCAACTTCCGGGACAGGGCCCACTACGAGCAGTACTTC.

The chain has TRBV20-1 and TRBJ2-2; D unresolved. V was cut by 3 bases and J by 6 bases, with 5 bases left in between. This CDR3 has 11 residues. Germline lookup yields CDR1 DFQATT and CDR2 SNEGSKA (reference sequence). The CDR3 bases are TGCAGTGCTAGTGTACCCGGGGAGCTGTTTTTT. Its translation is CSASVPGELFF.

The chain uses TRBV12-3 or TRBV12-4 and TRBJ1-1; the D is unclear. There are 11 residues in the CDR3. Trimming removed 5 bases at V and 8 bases at J, with 9 bases between. The CDR3 sequence is CASSTYAEAFF. In DNA form, the CDR3 reads TGTGCCAGCAGTACGTATGCGGAAGCTTTCTTT.

This clonotype was recorded once. This chain joins TRBV7-8 and TRBJ2-7; D call uncertain. Looked up from germline, CDR1 is SGHVS and CDR2 is FQNEAQ. The V end lost 0 bases, the J end lost 0 bases, and 9 bases lay between the germline ends. The CDR3 sequence is 15 residues long. In DNA, the CDR3 is TGTGCCAGCAGCTTAGCGCTCGGCTTCTCCTACGAGCAGTACTTC. Translation gives CASSLALGFSYEQYF.

This chain connects TRBV12-3 or TRBV12-4 to TRBJ2-1, with 7 bases that match TRBD1. V trimming: 5 bases; J trimming: 7 bases; junction bases outside the gene matches: 8. This CDR3 has 14 residues. Written as DNA, the CDR3 is TGTGCCAGCAGTCTAATCGACAGGGCAAATGAGCAGTTCTTC. Its protein is CASSLIDRANEQFF.

The chain combines TRBV7-3 with TRBJ2-2, with unresolved D. The CDR3 runs 15 residues. Germline assignment: CDR1 SGHTA and CDR2 FQGTGA. Trimming took off 2 bases at V and 3 bases at J, with 10 bases between the two ends. In DNA form, the CDR3 reads TGTGCCAGCAGCTTAGTCAACGGTCACACCGGGGAGCTGTTTTTT. Amino acids: CASSLVNGHTGELFF.

This chain uses TRBV29-1 with TRBJ2-3; D is uncertain. The CDR3 length is 10 residues. Trimming took 6 bases from V and 5 from J, leaving 6 bases between them. The germline gives CDR1 SQVTM, CDR2 ANQGSEA. CDR3 bases: TGCAGCGTCAAGCTAGATACGCAGTATTTT. It translates to CSVKLDTQYF.

For the CDR3, the DNA is TGTGCCAGCAGCCTGGGACAGGAAAAGTGGGGCTCTCCTGGGGCCAACGTCCTGACTTTC. Amino acid sequence: CASSLGQEKWGSPGANVLTF. The chain uses TRBV5-4 and TRBJ2-6; TRBD1 matches 8 bases. The CDR3 has 20 residues. Trimming took 4 bases from V and 2 from J; bases not matched to a gene: 17. Germline CDR1 is SGHNT and CDR2 is YYREEE (reference sequence). Looking up the rest from reference TRBV5-4 and TRBJ2-6 gives the full variable domain: ETGVTQSPTHLIKTRGQQVTLRCSSQSGHNTVSWYQQALGQGPQFIFQYYREEENGRGNFPPRFSGLQFPNYSSELNVNALELDDSALYLCASSLGQEKWGSPGANVLTFGAGSRLTVL.

This clonotype was detected ten times or more. The J gene is TRBJ1-1, the V gene TRBV5-1; maybe TRBD1 (6 bases). Germline CDR1 SGHRS, CDR2 YFSETQ. The CDR3 is made up of 14 amino acids. Trimming took 4 bases from V and 1 from J, leaving 11 bases between them. DNA of the CDR3: TGCGCCAGCAGCCCCATACAGGGGAACACTGAAGCTTTCTTT. Encoded protein: CASSPIQGNTEAFF.

The chain links TRBV7-8 to TRBJ1-5, with 7 positions matching TRBD1. This CDR3 has 17 amino acids. Germline CDR1 SGHVS, CDR2 FQNEAQ. The trim removed 2 bases at V and 1 base at J, leaving 8 bases unmatched. Written as DNA, the CDR3 is TGTGCCAGCAGCTTATACCCACCGGGACAGAGCAATCAGCCCCAGCATTTT. Translated: CASSLYPPGQSNQPQHF.

The J gene is TRBJ1-5, the V gene TRBV4-1; the match to TRBD1 covers 9 bases. Germline values: CDR1 MGHRA, CDR2 YSYEKL. The CDR3 totals 17 residues. Trimming took 4 bases from V and 1 from J; bases not matched to a gene: 8. The CDR3 region is CASSLGQGSGSNQPQHF. CDR3 in DNA: TGCGCCAGCAGCCTCGGACAGGGGAGCGGGAGCAATCAGCCCCAGCATTTT.

This clonotype was counted between two and nine times. This chain links TRBV28 with TRBJ2-5; 7 nucleotides align to TRBD1. This CDR3 spans 15 amino acids. V trimming: 2 bases; J trimming: 5 bases; junction bases outside the gene matches: 8. Germline values: CDR1 MDHEN, CDR2 SYDVKM. The DNA for the CDR3 is TGTGCCAGCAGTTTACCCTACAGGGGCAGTGAGACCCAGTACTTC. It codes for CASSLPYRGSETQYF. Using reference TRBV28 and TRBJ2-5 for the parts outside the CDR3, the full variable domain is DVKVTQSSRYLVKRTGEKVFLECVQDMDHENMFWYRQDPGLGLRLIYFSYDVKMKEKGDIPEGYSVSREKKERFSLILESASTNQTSMYLCASSLPYRGSETQYFGPGTRLLVL.

The chain combines TRBV28 with TRBJ2-3; D gene uncertain. The germline V and J ends were trimmed by 5 bases and 4 bases, with 16 bases remaining between them. CDR3 length: 15 residues. Germline values: CDR1 MDHEN, CDR2 SYDVKM. The CDR3 loop is CASSAYKGPSDTQYF. The CDR3 bases are TGTGCCAGCAGTGCCTACAAAGGACCCTCAGATACGCAGTATTTT.